This T cell receptor beta chain came from a study of T cell responses to AZD1222 COVID-19 vaccine. Study results and caveats: Vaccine-associated CD4 TCRs spanned spike, dominant at 160-218 and 743-854. Just a handful of AZD1222 recipients tested seropositive at baseline. Reports indicate that nearly half of spike-specific TCRs are directed at unmutated variant regions.

This clone came up once. The antigen is not known. Method: immunoSEQ multiplex PCR; TCRdb's copy keeps in-frame clones and lacks some. Of 89,000 or so clones in the sample, about 90% were seen once. Trimming shortened V by 0 bases and J by 3 bases, and 10 bases separated the two germline ends. There are 15 residues in the CDR3. Germline CDR1 is SGHRS and CDR2 is YFSETQ. Sequences were derived from peripheral blood, sampled on day 0 of AZD1222 vaccination. The receptor was isolated from an adult in good health. This rearrangement joins TRBV5-1 to TRBJ1-5; TRBD1 might be the D (6 bases). CDR3 sequence reads: CASSLAPGANQPQHF. CDR3 DNA: TGCGCCAGCAGCTTGGCACCAGGGGCCAATCAGCCCCAGCATTTT.